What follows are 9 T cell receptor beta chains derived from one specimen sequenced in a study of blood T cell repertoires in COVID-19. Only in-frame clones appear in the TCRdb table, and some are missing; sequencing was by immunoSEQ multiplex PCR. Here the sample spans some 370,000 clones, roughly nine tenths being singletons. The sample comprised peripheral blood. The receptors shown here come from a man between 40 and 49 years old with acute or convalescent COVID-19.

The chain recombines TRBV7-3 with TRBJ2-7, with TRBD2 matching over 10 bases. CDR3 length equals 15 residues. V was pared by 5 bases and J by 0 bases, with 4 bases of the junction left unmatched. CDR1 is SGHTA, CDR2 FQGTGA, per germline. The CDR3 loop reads CASSPAGGPSYEQYF. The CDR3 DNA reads TGTGCCAGCAGCCCAGCGGGAGGGCCCTCCTACGAGCAGTACTTC.

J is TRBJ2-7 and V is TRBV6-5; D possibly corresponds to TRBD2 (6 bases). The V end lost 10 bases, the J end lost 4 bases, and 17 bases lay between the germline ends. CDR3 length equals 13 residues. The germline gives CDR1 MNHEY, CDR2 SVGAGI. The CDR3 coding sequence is TGTGCCACCGAACTTGGAGGGAGTTACGAGCAGTACTTC. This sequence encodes CATELGGSYEQYF.

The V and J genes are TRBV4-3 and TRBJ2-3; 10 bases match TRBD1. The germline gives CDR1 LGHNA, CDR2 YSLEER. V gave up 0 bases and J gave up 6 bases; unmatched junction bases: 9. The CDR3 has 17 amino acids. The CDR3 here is CASSQDPGTGVSDTQYF. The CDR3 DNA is TGCGCCAGCAGCCAAGACCCCGGGACAGGGGTTTCCGATACGCAGTATTTT.

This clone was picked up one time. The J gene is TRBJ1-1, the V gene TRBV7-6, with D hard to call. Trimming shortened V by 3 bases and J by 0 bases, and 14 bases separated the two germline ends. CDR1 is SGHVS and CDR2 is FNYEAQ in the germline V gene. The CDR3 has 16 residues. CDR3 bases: TGTGCCAGCAGCTTCGGTGGAGGCAGCATGAACACTGAAGCTTTCTTT. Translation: CASSFGGGSMNTEAFF.

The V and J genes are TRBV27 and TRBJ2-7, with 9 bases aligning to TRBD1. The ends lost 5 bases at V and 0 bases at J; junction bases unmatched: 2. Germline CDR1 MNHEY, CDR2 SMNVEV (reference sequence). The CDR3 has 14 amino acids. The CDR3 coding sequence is TGTGCCAGCAGTAGGACAGGGGCCTCCTACGAGCAGTACTTC. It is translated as CASSRTGASYEQYF.

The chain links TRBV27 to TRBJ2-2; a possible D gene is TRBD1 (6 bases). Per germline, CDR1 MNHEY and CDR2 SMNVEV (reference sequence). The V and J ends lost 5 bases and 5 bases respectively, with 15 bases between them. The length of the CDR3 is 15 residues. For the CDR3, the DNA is TGTGCCAGCAGTCCGGACAGAGGTACAACCGGGGAGCTGTTTTTT. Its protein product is CASSPDRGTTGELFF.

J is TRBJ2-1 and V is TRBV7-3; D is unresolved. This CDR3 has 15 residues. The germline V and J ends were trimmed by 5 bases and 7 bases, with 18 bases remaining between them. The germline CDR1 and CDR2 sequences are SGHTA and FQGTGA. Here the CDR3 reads CASSLDLSVTNEQFF. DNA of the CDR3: TGTGCCAGCAGCCTCGACTTGTCAGTTACGAATGAGCAGTTCTTC.

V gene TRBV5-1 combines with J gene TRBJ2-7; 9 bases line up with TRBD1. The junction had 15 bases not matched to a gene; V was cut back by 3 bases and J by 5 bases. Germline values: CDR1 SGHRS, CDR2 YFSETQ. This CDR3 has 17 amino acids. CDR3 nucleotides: TGCGCCAGCAGCTACCGGGACAGGGTCGGGTCTACTCACGAGCAGTACTTC. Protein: CASSYRDRVGSTHEQYF.

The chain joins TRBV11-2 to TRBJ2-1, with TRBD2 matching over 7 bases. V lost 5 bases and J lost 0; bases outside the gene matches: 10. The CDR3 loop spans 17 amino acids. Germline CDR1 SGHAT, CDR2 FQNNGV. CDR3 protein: CASSDGRGRDSYNEQFF. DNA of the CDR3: TGTGCCAGCAGCGACGGACGAGGGAGGGACTCCTACAATGAGCAGTTCTTC.